The rows below give T cell receptor beta chains drawn from one sample of a study of PD-1 blockade in classical Hodgkin lymphoma. Profiled with immunoSEQ multiplex PCR; TCRdb holds only in-frame clones, not every one. The sample shows fewer than 3,500 clones, around 80% of them seen only once. Sequenced input: CD8+ T cells from blood. The origin of the receptors is a human donor with classical Hodgkin lymphoma. Both conserved end residues are part of each CDR3. A D gene is named only where the DNA matches it firmly. Clone size is given for some rows only: seen once, a few or many times, or a class if the clone is expanded.

cdr3_nt: TGTGCCAGTAGTATCGGACAGGGTACAGATACGCAGTATTTT; cdr3_aa: CASSIGQGTDTQYF; v_call: TRBV19; clone_size: .; cdr3_length: 14; d_call: TRBD1; j_call: TRBJ2-3
cdr3_nt: TGTGCCAGCAGCTTAGCGGGAGGGCCGGACAATGAGCAGTTCTTC; cdr3_aa: CASSLAGGPDNEQFF; v_call: TRBV6-5; clone_size: .; cdr3_length: 15; d_call: TRBD2; j_call: TRBJ2-1
cdr3_nt: TGTGCCAGCAGCTTTGCCGGGACAGGGACGGAGACCCAGTACTTC; cdr3_aa: CASSFAGTGTETQYF; v_call: TRBV7-2; clone_size: .; cdr3_length: 15; d_call: TRBD1; j_call: TRBJ2-5
cdr3_nt: TGTGCCAGTAGAACGGAATTAGCCAAAAACATTCAGTACTTC; cdr3_aa: CASRTELAKNIQYF; v_call: TRBV19; clone_size: .; cdr3_length: 14; d_call: .; j_call: TRBJ2-4
cdr3_nt: TGTGCCAGTAGTATAGATCAAGGCAGCTACAATGAGCAGTTCTTC; cdr3_aa: CASSIDQGSYNEQFF; v_call: TRBV19; clone_size: .; cdr3_length: 15; d_call: .; j_call: TRBJ2-1
cdr3_nt: TGTGCCAGCAGCCCCTACACAGGGGTCTACGAGCAGTACTTC; cdr3_aa: CASSPYTGVYEQYF; v_call: TRBV6-5; clone_size: .; cdr3_length: 14; d_call: TRBD1; j_call: TRBJ2-7
cdr3_nt: TGTGCCAGCAGGACTTCAGGCTACGAGCAGTACTTC; cdr3_aa: CASRTSGYEQYF; v_call: TRBV27; clone_size: once; cdr3_length: 12; d_call: .; j_call: TRBJ2-7
cdr3_nt: TGCGCCAGCAGTCAGCACCCGGGGGGTTTGAGTCGGCAGTACTTC; cdr3_aa: CASSQHPGGLSRQYF; v_call: TRBV23-1; clone_size: .; cdr3_length: 15; d_call: TRBD2; j_call: TRBJ2-7
cdr3_nt: TGTGCCAGCAGTTACGGGAGGGGTGGGCACAATGAGCAGTTCTTC; cdr3_aa: CASSYGRGGHNEQFF; v_call: TRBV6-5; clone_size: once; cdr3_length: 15; d_call: TRBD2; j_call: TRBJ2-1
cdr3_nt: TGTGCCAGCAGCTTAGCGCACAGGGATGAGCAGTTCTTC; cdr3_aa: CASSLAHRDEQFF; v_call: TRBV7-6; clone_size: .; cdr3_length: 13; d_call: .; j_call: TRBJ2-1
cdr3_nt: TGTGCCAGCAGCTTAGATTCTGAAGCTTTCTTT; cdr3_aa: CASSLDSEAFF; v_call: TRBV7-9; clone_size: few; cdr3_length: 11; d_call: .; j_call: TRBJ1-1